These T cell receptor beta chains were read from a single sample in a study of T cell responses to AZD1222 COVID-19 vaccine. Sequenced by immunoSEQ multiplex PCR; TCRdb stores in-frame clones only, minus some. The repertoire has roughly 120,000 clones, about 86% of them found once; the top ten carry 8% to 10%. The sequenced sample was peripheral blood, obtained on day 0 of AZD1222 vaccination. The source of these receptors is an adult in good health. Each CDR3 is given with its conserved first and last residue. The D gene is left open where the match is weak. Clone size appears in some rows only: once, few, many, or a class for an expanded clone.

-,TRBJ2-5,TRBV7-2,-,CASSFQGGGMQETQYF,TGTGCCAGCAGCTTCCAGGGTGGGGGGATGCAAGAGACCCAGTACTTC
once,TRBJ1-2,TRBV2,TRBD1,CASKTGGKDGYGYTF,TGTGCCAGCAAGACAGGGGGCAAAGATGGCTATGGCTACACCTTC
-,TRBJ2-7,TRBV4-1,-,CASSHPAVSYEQYF,TGCGCCAGCAGCCACCCCGCTGTCTCCTACGAGCAGTACTTC
-,TRBJ2-1,TRBV27,TRBD2,CASSFSAGGRRSQFF,TGTGCCAGCAGTTTTTCGGCGGGGGGGCGCCGGTCACAGTTCTTC
-,TRBJ1-2,TRBV6-5,TRBD1,CASRNRGSGYTF,TGTGCCAGCAGAAACAGGGGGTCTGGCTACACCTTC
-,TRBJ2-7,TRBV7-2,-,CASSLPPFSYEQYF,TGTGCCAGCAGCTTGCCTCCTTTCTCCTACGAGCAGTACTTC
-,TRBJ1-6,TRBV5-1,-,CASGIGAGRNNSPLHF,TGCGCCAGCGGCATCGGAGCGGGGAGAAATAATTCACCCCTCCACTTT
-,TRBJ1-1,TRBV7-9,-,CASSFYMNTEAFF,TGTGCCAGCAGCTTCTATATGAACACTGAAGCTTTCTTT
-,TRBJ2-3,TRBV4-3,TRBD2,CASSPSGGSTDTQYF,TGCGCCAGCAGCCCTAGCGGGGGGAGCACAGATACGCAGTATTTT
-,TRBJ1-4,TRBV7-5,-,CVRSLGGWNEKLFF,TGTGTCAGAAGCTTAGGTGGTTGGAATGAAAAACTGTTTTTT
once,TRBJ2-7,TRBV29-1,TRBD2,CSVVNPTSDIEQYF,TGCAGCGTTGTTAATCCGACTAGCGACATCGAGCAGTACTTC
-,TRBJ1-6,TRBV7-3,TRBD1,CASSLTGGAGSNSPLHF,TGTGCCAGCAGCTTAACAGGGGGCGCGGGTTCCAATTCACCCCTCCACTTT
-,TRBJ2-3,TRBV9,TRBD2,CASSVASSGSTDTQYF,TGTGCCAGCAGCGTAGCCTCTAGCGGGAGCACAGATACGCAGTATTTT
-,TRBJ1-2,TRBV5-6,TRBD1,CASSLRGGGFGYNYGYTF,TGTGCCAGCAGCTTGAGAGGGGGCGGGTTCGGGTATAACTATGGCTACACCTTC
-,TRBJ1-5,TRBV5-6,-,CASSGGDNQPQHF,TGTGCCAGTTCTGGGGGAGACAATCAGCCCCAGCATTTT
-,TRBJ2-1,TRBV6-5,-,CASKIDRGSYNEQFF,TGTGCCAGCAAGATAGACCGAGGCTCCTACAATGAGCAGTTCTTC
once,TRBJ1-1,TRBV7-9,TRBD1,CASSYRQGPNTEAFF,TGTGCCAGCAGCTACAGACAGGGGCCGAACACTGAAGCTTTCTTT
-,TRBJ2-1,TRBV7-9,TRBD2,CASSPIGGGGSYNEQFF,TGTGCCAGCAGCCCGATCGGCGGGGGGGGCTCCTACAATGAGCAGTTCTTC
once,TRBJ1-1,TRBV19,-,CASTGGQIMSTEAFF,TGTGCCAGTACTGGGGGGCAAATCATGAGCACTGAAGCTTTCTTT
-,TRBJ1-2,TRBV5-5,-,CASSLTENYGYTF,TGTGCCAGCAGCCTGACAGAGAACTATGGCTACACCTTC